The rows below give T cell receptor beta chains drawn from one sample of a study of neurological immune-mediated disorders. Each CDR3 protein is one row after TCRdb ran MiXCR on the 5' RACE reads. The data show roughly 70,000 distinct CDR3 sequences, about 5% seen once. Sequencing was performed on PBMCs. Receptors were obtained from a woman between 70 and 85 years old with multiple sclerosis. The CDR3 runs from the conserved cysteine through the conserved F or W. A D gene is named only where the DNA matches it firmly. Rows give clone size only sometimes, using once, few, many, or a class for an expanded clone.

DNA: TGTGCCAGCAGTTCTACGGACAGATCCTACGAGCAGTACTTC
CDR3: CASSSTDRSYEQYF
D: .
size: few
V: TRBV7-9
J: TRBJ2-7

DNA: TGCGCCAGCAGCTCTACCCCAGCGGGAGCTGGCACAGATACGCAGTATTTT
CDR3: CASSSTPAGAGTDTQYF
D: TRBD2
size: many
V: TRBV5-1
J: TRBJ2-3

DNA: TGTGCCAGCAGCCAAGCGGGCGGACAGGGGGAATATGGCTACACCTTC
CDR3: CASSQAGGQGEYGYTF
D: TRBD1
size: .
V: TRBV7-2
J: TRBJ1-2

DNA: TGTGCCATCAGTGAGGTTACTAGCGGGAGTCAATGGGAGCAGTTCTTC
CDR3: CAISEVTSGSQWEQFF
D: TRBD2
size: many
V: TRBV10-3
J: TRBJ2-1

DNA: TGTGCCAGCGGGGGACTAGCGGGATCCAATGAGCAGTTCTTC
CDR3: CASGGLAGSNEQFF
D: TRBD2
size: many
V: TRBV7-6
J: TRBJ2-1

DNA: TGTGCCAGCAGTGATGCAGGTAGCAATCAGCCCCAGCATTTT
CDR3: CASSDAGSNQPQHF
D: .
size: many
V: TRBV25-1
J: TRBJ1-5

DNA: TGTGCCAGCAGCTCGCGAGGGCAGATCTACGAGCAGTACTTC
CDR3: CASSSRGQIYEQYF
D: .
size: many
V: TRBV7-2
J: TRBJ2-7

DNA: TGCAGTGCCCCCTCTAGCGGAACCACAGATACGCAGTATTTT
CDR3: CSAPSSGTTDTQYF
D: TRBD2
size: many
V: TRBV20-1
J: TRBJ2-3

DNA: TGCAGCGTCAGGGTCCCCAATGAGCAGTTCTTC
CDR3: CSVRVPNEQFF
D: .
size: many
V: TRBV29-1
J: TRBJ2-1

DNA: TGTGCCAGCAGCCCATGGCTTACAGGGGTCACAGATACGCAGTATTTT
CDR3: CASSPWLTGVTDTQYF
D: TRBD1
size: many
V: TRBV7-9
J: TRBJ2-3

DNA: TGCAGTGCTACCCGGACTAGCGGGAGGGCCTGGGAGACCCAGTACTTC
CDR3: CSATRTSGRAWETQYF
D: TRBD2
size: many
V: TRBV20-1
J: TRBJ2-5

DNA: TGCGCCAGCAGCCCGACAGGGGGAAGCACAGATACGCAGTATTTT
CDR3: CASSPTGGSTDTQYF
D: TRBD1
size: many
V: TRBV5-1
J: TRBJ2-3

DNA: TGCGCCAGCAGCCAATCGACAGGGGTGCGTGCGCAGGTAAGCACTGAAGCTTTCTTT
CDR3: CASSQSTGVRAQVSTEAFF
D: TRBD1
size: .
V: TRBV4-1
J: TRBJ1-1

DNA: TGTGCCAGCAGCTTAGGGGCTGGAACTGAAGCTTTCTTT
CDR3: CASSLGAGTEAFF
D: .
size: many
V: TRBV7-2
J: TRBJ1-1

DNA: TGTGCCAGCAGTTCCGGACGGATCTCCTACAATGAGCAGTTCTTC
CDR3: CASSSGRISYNEQFF
D: .
size: many
V: TRBV6-1
J: TRBJ2-1

DNA: TGCGCCAGCACCCTCGACGGGGGTCCCTATGGCTACACCTTC
CDR3: CASTLDGGPYGYTF
D: .
size: many
V: TRBV5-1
J: TRBJ1-2

DNA: TGCGCCAGCAGCTTGGGGACTGGGGTTTCGGCAGATACGCAGTATTTT
CDR3: CASSLGTGVSADTQYF
D: .
size: many
V: TRBV5-1
J: TRBJ2-3

DNA: TGTGCCAGCAGCCCCGAGGGGGGTGGGGAGCTGTTTTTT
CDR3: CASSPEGGGELFF
D: .
size: many
V: TRBV7-2
J: TRBJ2-2

DNA: TGCAGTGCTGGAAGACCAACGGGGAAGTACAATGAGCAGTTCTTC
CDR3: CSAGRPTGKYNEQFF
D: .
size: many
V: TRBV20-1
J: TRBJ2-1

DNA: TGTGCCAGCAGTCCCCAGGACAGGGTTGTGGAGACCCAGTACTTC
CDR3: CASSPQDRVVETQYF
D: TRBD1
size: many
V: TRBV25-1
J: TRBJ2-5